The rows below give T cell receptor beta chains drawn from one sample of a study of blood T cells in healthy people across ages. TCRdb reprocessed the 5' RACE reads via MiXCR and lists one record per CDR3 protein. The table lists some 560,000 distinct CDR3 sequences, approximately 26% of them singletons. This sample was shared with a second study, whose subject was T cells of mothers and their children.

Sequencing used blood. Receptors were obtained from a boy between 2 and 15 years old in good health. The CDR3 runs from the conserved cysteine through the conserved F or W. Fields, in order: J gene, D gene, V gene, CDR3 protein. A D gene is named only where the DNA matches it firmly.

>TRBJ2-3|NA|TRBV5-6
CASSPGVVDPSTDTQYF
>TRBJ2-5|NA|TRBV7-9
CASSLAPKGTSGTQYF
>NA|TRBD2|TRBV7-6
CASSLGGYPYNEQFF
>TRBJ2-5|TRBD2|TRBV29-1
CSPMGLAGETQYF
>TRBJ1-2|TRBD1|TRBV7-9
CASSWAGTGESGYTF
>TRBJ2-5|TRBD2|TRBV3-1
CASSRRGLAKETQYF
>TRBJ2-4|NA|TRBV18
CASSPYRGLKDIQYF
>TRBJ1-6|NA|TRBV10-3
CAIRAGRDDVSPLHF
>NA|NA|TRBV6-1
CASVVPGSETQYF
>TRBJ2-4|NA|TRBV7-3
CQAGTKNIQYF
>TRBJ1-1|NA|TRBV14
CASSSGTYVPGTEAFF
>TRBJ2-2|TRBD2|TRBV10-3
CAIGGSNAGELFF
>TRBJ2-7|NA|TRBV7-9
CASSSSFYEQYF
>TRBJ1-4|NA|TRBV4-3
CASSQDLEATNEKLFF
>TRBJ1-6|NA|TRBV15
CATSGEGSPLHF
>TRBJ1-4|NA|TRBV6-2/TRBV6-3
CASSYSYTLDEKLFF
>TRBJ1-2|NA|TRBV3-1
CASSQYQAGGYTF
>TRBJ2-1|TRBD2|TRBV5-4
CASSSSPGLAGGSSYNEQFF
>TRBJ1-5|NA|TRBV21-1
CASSPGLEGNQPQHF
>TRBJ1-1|TRBD1|TRBV20-1
CSAFRGAVGEAFF
>TRBJ2-1|TRBD2|TRBV27
CASSIQRETYNEQFF
>NA|NA|TRBV3-1
CASSQGGSATYEQYF
>NA|TRBD2|TRBV27
CASSLSWGGVFEQYF
>NA|TRBD2|TRBV20-1
CSAETGGTTYEQYF
>TRBJ1-1|NA|TRBV5-1
CASSLVQVGDIEAFF
>TRBJ2-5|NA|TRBV5-5
CASSLETRASDRETQYF
>NA|NA|TRBV5-1
CASSLGLVGEQYF
>TRBJ2-7|NA|TRBV6-2/TRBV6-3
CASTPSSSYEQYF
>TRBJ2-7|NA|TRBV7-2
CASSPTTRSSYEQYF
>TRBJ1-4|NA|TRBV5-6
CASSSLGNEKLFF
>TRBJ2-1|NA|TRBV29-1
CSERRAPYNEQFF
>TRBJ1-4|TRBD1|TRBV13
CASSSAGGSGKLFF
>TRBJ1-2|NA|TRBV10-3
CAISGNGVGYTF
>TRBJ2-5|TRBD2|TRBV6-6
CATQLAGAQETQYF
>TRBJ2-1|TRBD2|TRBV7-6
CASSLRTSRSYNEQFF
>TRBJ1-1|TRBD1|TRBV3-1
CASSLTGGAPEAFF
>TRBJ2-2|NA|TRBV12-3/TRBV12-4
CASSLEQINTGELFF
>TRBJ2-2|NA|TRBV6-5
CASKDTNTGELFF